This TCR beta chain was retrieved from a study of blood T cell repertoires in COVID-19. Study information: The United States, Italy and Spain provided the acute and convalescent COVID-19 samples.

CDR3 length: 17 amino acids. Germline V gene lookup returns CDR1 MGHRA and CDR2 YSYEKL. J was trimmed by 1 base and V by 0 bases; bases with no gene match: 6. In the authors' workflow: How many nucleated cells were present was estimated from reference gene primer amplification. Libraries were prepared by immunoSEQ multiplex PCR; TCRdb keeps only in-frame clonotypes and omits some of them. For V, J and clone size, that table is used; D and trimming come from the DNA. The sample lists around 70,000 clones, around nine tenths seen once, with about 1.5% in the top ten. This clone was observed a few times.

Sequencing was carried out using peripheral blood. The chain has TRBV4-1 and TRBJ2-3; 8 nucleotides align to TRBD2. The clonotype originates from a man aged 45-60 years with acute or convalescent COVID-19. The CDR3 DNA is TGCGCCAGCAGCCAAGAATGGGCGGGGGGACGCACAGATACGCAGTATTTT. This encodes CASSQEWAGGRTDTQYF.